Listed below are T cell receptor beta chains from one sample, sequenced in a study of tumor-infiltrating lymphocytes in primary liver carcinoma. TCRdb processed the multiplex PCR reads anew with MiXCR; each CDR3 protein has one entry. The data hold roughly 45,000 distinct CDR3 sequences, with just over 70% observed a single time. Source material: liver tumor tissue from sampling region 5. The receptors were sampled from a man aged 40-49 years with primary liver carcinoma and hepatitis B virus infection. Each CDR3 is given with its conserved first and last residue. The D gene is left open where the match is weak. Expanded clones get a size class; other rows say once, few or many, or leave the size out.

>TRBV28|TRBJ2-1|TRBD2|-
TGTGTCAGCAGCCGAGGGACTAGCGGGAGCCATGAGCAGTTCTTC
CVSSRGTSGSHEQFF
>TRBV7-8|TRBJ2-1|TRBD2|-
TGTGTCAACAGGCCTAGCGGTTCCCCTCTCGGGGAGCAGTTCTTC
CVNRPSGSPLGEQFF
>TRBV7-8|TRBJ1-2|-|many
TGTGCCAGCAGCTTAGCGCTTGGGGAATCAAACTATGGCTACACCTTC
CASSLALGESNYGYTF
>TRBV4-1|TRBJ2-1|TRBD2|-
TGCGCCAGCAGCCAAAACGGGAGGCCCGAAAATGAGCAGTCCTTC
CASSQNGRPENEQSF
>TRBV6-1|TRBJ1-1|-|-
TGTGCCAGCAATTCGGACATTCCCACTGAAGCTTTCTTT
CASNSDIPTEAFF
>TRBV14|TRBJ1-1|-|-
TGTGTCAGCAGTCAAGACCGGGCTGAAACTTTCTTT
CVSSQDRAETFF
>TRBV10-1|TRBJ1-3|-|-
TGCGCCAGCACTGAGAGCTCACAGGGAGCTGGAAGCACCATATATTTT
CASTESSQGAGSTIYF
>TRBV6-2/TRBV6-3|TRBJ2-4|TRBD2|-
TGCGACAGCAGTCCACCGGGACTAGGCGTCTCACTAGCCAAAAGCATTCAGTACTTC
CDSSPPGLGVSLAKSIQYF
>TRBV29-1|TRBJ2-5|-|-
TGCAGCGTTACCGGGGTCTCGTGGGAGACCCAGTACTTC
CSVTGVSWETQYF
>TRBV4-1|TRBJ2-5|TRBD1|-
TGCGCCGGCAGCCGGCTCCCACCAGGGGGCCGTGTGACCCAGTACTTC
CAGSRLPPGGRVTQYF
>TRBV4-1|TRBJ1-2|-|many
TGCGCCAGCAGCCAAGACCCCCCCGGTTCCTCGGAACTCACCTTC
CASSQDPPGSSELTF
>TRBV11-2|TRBJ2-2|TRBD2|-
TGTGCCACCAGCTTAGTTGCGCGAGCGGGAACCGGGGAGCTGTTTTTT
CATSLVARAGTGELFF
>TRBV7-8|TRBJ2-7|-|many
TGTGCCAGCAGCTTACGGACCCAGACAGTCTCCTACGAGCAGTACTTC
CASSLRTQTVSYEQYF
>TRBV10-3|TRBJ2-6|-|many
TGTGCCATCAGTGATGGGACCCCCTCTGGGGCCAACGTCCTGACTTTC
CAISDGTPSGANVLTF
>TRBV5-5|TRBJ1-4|-|-
TGTGCCAGCAGTTCCGGGATAGAGGGAAAAAAACTGTTTTTT
CASSSGIEGKKLFF
>TRBV4-2|TRBJ2-1|-|-
TGTGTCAACAGCCACACCGACGTCTCCTACAATGAGCAGTTCTTC
CVNSHTDVSYNEQFF
>TRBV20-1|TRBJ1-5|-|few
TGCAGTGCTGTACAGGGAGTGAGGGCGAATCAGCCCCAGCATTTT
CSAVQGVRANQPQHF
>TRBV5-4|TRBJ2-2|TRBD1|-
TGTGCCAGCAGTTCAGACAGGGCTAACATCGGGGAGCTGTTTTTT
CASSSDRANIGELFF
>TRBV11-2|TRBJ2-1|-|-
TGTGCCGGCTGCTTGGGGGTACGTGGGCAGTTCTTC
CAGCLGVRGQFF
>TRBV11-2|TRBJ1-3|-|once
TGTACCTCGGCCCAGGGAGCTGGAAACACCATACATTTT
CTSAQGAGNTIHF
>TRBV4-1|TRBJ1-2|-|-
TGCACCAGCAGCCAAGGTACGTCGGGCAGGGACGGCTACACCTTC
CTSSQGTSGRDGYTF
>TRBV10-3|TRBJ2-5|-|-
TGTGCCATCAGTTGGGGGGAGACCCGGTGCTTC
CAISWGETRCF
>TRBV4-2|TRBJ2-2|-|-
TGTGCCAGCAGCCAAGTGAGTCTAGTCAGCACCGGGGAGCTGTTTTTT
CASSQVSLVSTGELFF
>TRBV29-1|TRBJ1-3|TRBD1|-
TGCAGCGTCGGAGCAGGGGGCGGAAACATCATATATTTT
CSVGAGGGNIIYF
>TRBV28|TRBJ1-5|-|many
TGTGCCAGCAGTTTTACCTCAAGGGCAGGGGCGTACCAGCCCCAGCATTTT
CASSFTSRAGAYQPQHF
>TRBV15|TRBJ2-3|-|-
TGTGCCACCAGCAGAGATCGGGCGGGGGATACGCAGTATTTT
CATSRDRAGDTQYF
>TRBV6-6|TRBJ1-2|TRBD1|many
TGTGCCAGCAGTTCAGAAGGGGGCGGGAATGGCTACACCTTC
CASSSEGGGNGYTF
>TRBV11-2|TRBJ2-1|TRBD2|-
TGTACCAGCAGATACTCATCGACTAGCGGGAGGGGAGGCGGGTTCTTC
CTSRYSSTSGRGGGFF
>TRBV28|TRBJ1-4|TRBD1|many
TGTGCCAGCAGCTCGGGACAGACTAATGAAAAACTGTTTTTT
CASSSGQTNEKLFF
>TRBV6-5|TRBJ1-6|-|-
TGTGCCAGCAGACCCGCAGTAGGCGGAACAGCCGAAAATTCACCCCTCCACTTT
CASRPAVGGTAENSPLHF
>TRBV5-1|TRBJ2-1|TRBD2|-
TGCGCCAGCAGCTTGTGGTTAGCGGGAGGCGATGAGCAGTTCTTC
CASSLWLAGGDEQFF
>TRBV6-1|TRBJ2-7|TRBD2|medium-sized
TGTGCCAGCAGTGAGCGGGGGTCCTACGAGCAGTACTTC
CASSERGSYEQYF
>TRBV10-3|TRBJ2-7|TRBD2|-
TGTGCCGTCAGCGACCCTGGGACTAGTCCCTACGAGCAGTACTTC
CAVSDPGTSPYEQYF
>TRBV20-1|TRBJ2-2|-|-
TGCAGTGCTAGCCAGGATCAACCCGGGGAGCTGTTTTTT
CSASQDQPGELFF
>TRBV24-1|TRBJ2-2|TRBD1|-
TGTGCCAACAGTGACTCGGACAGGGGGAAGAACACCGGGGAGCTGTTTTTT
CANSDSDRGKNTGELFF
>TRBV4-1|TRBJ2-7|-|-
TGCGCCAGCAGCCCCGACCGGTCGAGCAGACCTTACGAGTGGTACTTC
CASSPDRSSRPYEWYF
>TRBV11-1|TRBJ2-2|-|large
TGTGCCAGCAGCTTACTAGCCGGCGGGGAGCTGTTTTTT
CASSLLAGGELFF
>TRBV7-9|TRBJ2-7|TRBD2|-
TGTGCCAGCAGCAAGCGGGGGAGACAGAAGTACGAGCAGCACTTC
CASSKRGRQKYEQHF
>TRBV11-2|TRBJ2-7|TRBD2|-
TGTGACAGCAACTTATCCGTTGGACTAGCGGGATGGGGGTACGAGCAGTACTTC
CDSNLSVGLAGWGYEQYF
>TRBV6-5|TRBJ2-6|TRBD1|once
TGTACCAGCAGTCTTTGGACAGGGATGAAAGCTGGAGCCAACGTCCTGGCTTTC
CTSSLWTGMKAGANVLAF
>TRBV7-9|TRBJ2-1|-|-
TGTGCCAGCATCTTACAATTGGTTGGCGAAAACTACAATGAGCAGTTCTTC
CASILQLVGENYNEQFF
>TRBV30|TRBJ2-3|TRBD2|many
TGTGCCTGGAGTCCCCAACTGGGTAGCGGGTTGCCCGTTTCCCCAGATACGCAGTATTTT
CAWSPQLGSGLPVSPDTQYF
>TRBV4-1|TRBJ1-4|-|-
TGCGCCAGCAGCCAAGTCACCGGGGGAACTAATGAAAAACTGTTTTTT
CASSQVTGGTNEKLFF
>TRBV6-1|TRBJ1-1|-|-
TGTGCCAGCAGCCTCCATTTCAGGGCGACTTTCTTT
CASSLHFRATFF
>TRBV29-1|TRBJ2-1|-|many
TGCAGCGTTGAAGGTAACAATGAGCAGTTCTTC
CSVEGNNEQFF
>TRBV4-1|TRBJ2-1|-|medium-sized
TGCGCCAGCAGCCAAGTTTCTAGCAGCTCAGGGGAGCAGTTCTTC
CASSQVSSSSGEQFF
>TRBV11-2|TRBJ2-7|-|-
TGTGCCAGCAACTTAAGTGGGCTAGCATCGCTGTACTTC
CASNLSGLASLYF
>TRBV5-6|TRBJ1-5|-|-
TGTGCCAGCAGCTGCGCTGGGACTGGGACGGATCAGCCCCAGCATTTT
CASSCAGTGTDQPQHF
>TRBV4-1|TRBJ2-7|-|-
TGCACCAGCAGCCAAGATCTACTAGTGGAAGATCAGTACTTC
CTSSQDLLVEDQYF
>TRBV11-2|TRBJ2-3|TRBD1|few
TGTGCCAGCAGCCCGTGGACAGGGGGAGACACAGACACGCAGTATTTT
CASSPWTGGDTDTQYF
>TRBV30|TRBJ2-1|-|many
TGTGCCTGGAGTACGCCCCTCAATGAGCAGTTCTTC
CAWSTPLNEQFF
>TRBV6-5|TRBJ2-5|TRBD1|medium-sized
TGTGCCAGCCATCGACAGGGTCAAGAGACCCAGTACTTC
CASHRQGQETQYF
>TRBV11-2|TRBJ2-2|-|-
TGTGCCAGCAGCTCCCGACCCATGTGGGGGCTGTTTTTT
CASSSRPMWGLFF